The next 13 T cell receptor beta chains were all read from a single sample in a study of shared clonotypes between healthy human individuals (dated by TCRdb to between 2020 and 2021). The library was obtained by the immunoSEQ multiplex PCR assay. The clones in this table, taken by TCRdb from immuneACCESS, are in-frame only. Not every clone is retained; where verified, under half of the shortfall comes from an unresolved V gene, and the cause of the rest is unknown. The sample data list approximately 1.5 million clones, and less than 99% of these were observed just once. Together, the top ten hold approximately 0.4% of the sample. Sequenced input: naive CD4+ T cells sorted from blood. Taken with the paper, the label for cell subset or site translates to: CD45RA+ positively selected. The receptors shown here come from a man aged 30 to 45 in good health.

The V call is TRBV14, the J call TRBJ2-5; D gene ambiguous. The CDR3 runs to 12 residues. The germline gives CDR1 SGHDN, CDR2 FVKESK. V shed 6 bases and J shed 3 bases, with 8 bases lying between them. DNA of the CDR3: TGTGCCAGCAGTCTTGTGGAAGAGACCCAGTACTTC. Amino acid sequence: CASSLVEETQYF.

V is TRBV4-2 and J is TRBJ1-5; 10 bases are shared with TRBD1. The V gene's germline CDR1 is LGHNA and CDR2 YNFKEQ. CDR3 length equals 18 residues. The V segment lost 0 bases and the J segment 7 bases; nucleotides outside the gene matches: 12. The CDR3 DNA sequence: TGTGCCAGCAGCCAAGATCCTGCGGGACAGGGGTTGGGACAGCCCCAGCATTTT. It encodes CASSQDPAGQGLGQPQHF.

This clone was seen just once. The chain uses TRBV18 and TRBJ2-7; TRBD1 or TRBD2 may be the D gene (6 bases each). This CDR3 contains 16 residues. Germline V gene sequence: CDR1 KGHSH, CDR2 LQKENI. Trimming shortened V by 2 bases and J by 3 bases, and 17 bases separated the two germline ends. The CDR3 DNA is TGTGCCAGCTCACCATTCGGGGGCCTGGGGGACTACGAGCAGTACTTC. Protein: CASSPFGGLGDYEQYF. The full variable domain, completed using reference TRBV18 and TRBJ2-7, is NAGVMQNPRHLVRRRGQEARLRCSPMKGHSHVYWYRQLPEEGLKFMVYLQKENIIDESGMPKERFSAEFPKEGPSILRIQQVVRGDSAAYFCASSPFGGLGDYEQYFGPGTRLTVT.

The CDR3 bases are TGTGCCAGCAGTTACTCGATAGATAACACTGAAGCTTTCTTT. This encodes CASSYSIDNTEAFF. V usage is TRBV6-5 and J usage is TRBJ1-1, with D uncertain. The CDR3 is made up of 14 amino acids. Deletions cut 0 bases from V and 2 bases from J, with 7 bases between. Germline assignment: CDR1 MNHEY and CDR2 SVGAGI.

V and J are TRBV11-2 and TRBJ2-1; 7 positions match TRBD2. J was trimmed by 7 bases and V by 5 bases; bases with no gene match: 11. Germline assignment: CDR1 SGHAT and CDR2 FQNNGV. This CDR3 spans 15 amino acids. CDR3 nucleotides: TGTGCCAGCAGCCTAGGACTGCGCGGGAGTAATGAGCAGTTCTTC. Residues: CASSLGLRGSNEQFF.

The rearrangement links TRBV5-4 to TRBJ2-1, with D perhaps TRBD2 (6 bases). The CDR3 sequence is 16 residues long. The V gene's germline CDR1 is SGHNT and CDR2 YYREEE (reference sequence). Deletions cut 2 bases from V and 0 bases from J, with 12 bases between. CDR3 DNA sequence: TGTGCCAGCAGCTTAAGTAGCGGAAGCTCCTACAATGAGCAGTTCTTC. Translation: CASSLSSGSSYNEQFF.

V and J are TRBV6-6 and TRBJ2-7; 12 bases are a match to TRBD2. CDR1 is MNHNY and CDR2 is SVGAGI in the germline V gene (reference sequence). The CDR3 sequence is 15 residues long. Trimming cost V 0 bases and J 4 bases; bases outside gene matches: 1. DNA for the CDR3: TGTGCCAGCAGTTACTCACTAGCGGGAGGTTACGAGCAGTACTTC. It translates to CASSYSLAGGYEQYF.

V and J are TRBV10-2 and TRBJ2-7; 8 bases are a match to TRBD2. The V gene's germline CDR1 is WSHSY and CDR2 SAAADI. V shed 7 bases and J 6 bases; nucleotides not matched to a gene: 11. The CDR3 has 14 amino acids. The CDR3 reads CASTTGTSKGEQYF. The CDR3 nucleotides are TGCGCCAGCACCACCGGGACTAGTAAGGGCGAGCAGTACTTC.

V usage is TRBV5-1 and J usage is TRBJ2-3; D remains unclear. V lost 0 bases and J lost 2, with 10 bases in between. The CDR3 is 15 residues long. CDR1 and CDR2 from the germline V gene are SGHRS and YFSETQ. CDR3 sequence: CASSLVGFSTDTQYF. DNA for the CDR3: TGCGCCAGCAGCTTGGTTGGGTTCTCCACAGATACGCAGTATTTT.

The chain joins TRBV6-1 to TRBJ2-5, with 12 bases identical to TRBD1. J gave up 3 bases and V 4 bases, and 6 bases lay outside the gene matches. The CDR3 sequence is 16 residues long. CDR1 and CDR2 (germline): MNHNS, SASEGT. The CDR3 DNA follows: TGTGCCAGCAGTGCATCCGGGACAGGGGGCGAAGAGACCCAGTACTTC. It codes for CASSASGTGGEETQYF.

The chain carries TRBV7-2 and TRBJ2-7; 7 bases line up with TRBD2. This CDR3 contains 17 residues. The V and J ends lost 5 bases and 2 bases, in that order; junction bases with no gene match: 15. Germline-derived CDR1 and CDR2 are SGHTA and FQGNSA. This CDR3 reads CASSQIDGREGPYEQYF. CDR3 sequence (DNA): TGTGCCAGCAGCCAGATAGACGGAAGGGAGGGGCCCTACGAGCAGTACTTC.

The CDR3 spells CSVAGQGGNTEAFF. CDR3 sequence (DNA): TGCAGCGTTGCGGGACAGGGAGGAAACACTGAAGCTTTCTTT. V is TRBV29-1 and J is TRBJ1-1; 9 nucleotides line up with TRBD1. The germline V gene has CDR1 SQVTM and CDR2 ANQGSEA. Trimming removed 4 bases from V and 2 bases from J; junction bases left unmatched: 5. The CDR3 spans 14 residues.

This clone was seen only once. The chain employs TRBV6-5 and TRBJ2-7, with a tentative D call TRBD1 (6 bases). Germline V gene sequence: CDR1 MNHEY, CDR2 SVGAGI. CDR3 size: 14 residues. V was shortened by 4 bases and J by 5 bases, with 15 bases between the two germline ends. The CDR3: CASSSTGNVHEQYF. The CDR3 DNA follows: TGTGCCAGCAGTTCTACAGGGAACGTCCACGAGCAGTACTTC.